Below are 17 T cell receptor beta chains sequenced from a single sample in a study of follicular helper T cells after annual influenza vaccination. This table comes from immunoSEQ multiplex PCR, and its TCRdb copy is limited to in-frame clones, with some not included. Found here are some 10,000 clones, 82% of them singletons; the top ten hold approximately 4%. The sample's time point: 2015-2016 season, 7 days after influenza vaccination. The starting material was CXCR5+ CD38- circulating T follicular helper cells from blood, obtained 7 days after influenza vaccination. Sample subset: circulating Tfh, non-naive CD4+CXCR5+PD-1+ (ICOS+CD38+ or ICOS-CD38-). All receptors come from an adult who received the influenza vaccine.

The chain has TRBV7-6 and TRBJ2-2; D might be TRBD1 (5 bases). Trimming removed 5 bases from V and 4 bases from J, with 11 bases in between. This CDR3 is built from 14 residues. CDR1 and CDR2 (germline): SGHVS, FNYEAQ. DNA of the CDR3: TGTGCCAGCAGCGCGACAGATTTCACCGGGGAGCTGTTTTTT. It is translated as CASSATDFTGELFF.

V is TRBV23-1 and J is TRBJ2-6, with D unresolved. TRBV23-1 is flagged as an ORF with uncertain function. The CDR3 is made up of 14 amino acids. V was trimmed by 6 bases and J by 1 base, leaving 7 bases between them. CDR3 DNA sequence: TGCGCCAGCAGGAATCGTTCTGGGGCCAACGTCCTGACTTTC. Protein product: CASRNRSGANVLTF.

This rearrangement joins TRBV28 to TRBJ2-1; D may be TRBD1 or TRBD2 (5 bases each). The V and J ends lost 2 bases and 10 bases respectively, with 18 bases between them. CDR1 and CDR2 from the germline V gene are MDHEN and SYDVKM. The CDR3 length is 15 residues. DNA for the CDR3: TGTGCCAGCAGTTTACCCGGGACGGCGGTAGGGGAGCAGTTCTTC. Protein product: CASSLPGTAVGEQFF.

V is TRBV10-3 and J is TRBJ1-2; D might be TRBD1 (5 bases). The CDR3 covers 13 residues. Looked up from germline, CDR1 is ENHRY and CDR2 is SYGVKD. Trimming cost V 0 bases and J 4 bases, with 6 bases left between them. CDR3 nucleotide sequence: TGTGCCATCAGTGAGTCTGGGACCTATGGCTACACCTTC. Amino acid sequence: CAISESGTYGYTF.

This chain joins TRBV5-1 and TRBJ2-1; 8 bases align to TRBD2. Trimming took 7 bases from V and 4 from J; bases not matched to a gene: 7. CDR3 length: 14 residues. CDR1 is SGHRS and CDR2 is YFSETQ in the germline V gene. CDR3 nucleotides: TGCGCCAGCTCCGGGGCTAGCGGGTACAATGAGCAGTTCTTC. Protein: CASSGASGYNEQFF.

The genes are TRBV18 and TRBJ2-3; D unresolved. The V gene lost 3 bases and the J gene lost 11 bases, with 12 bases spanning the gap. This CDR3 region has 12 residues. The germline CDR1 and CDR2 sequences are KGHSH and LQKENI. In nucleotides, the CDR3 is TGTGCCAGCTCACCGGAAGGTCCCGGGCAGTATTTT. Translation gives CASSPEGPGQYF.

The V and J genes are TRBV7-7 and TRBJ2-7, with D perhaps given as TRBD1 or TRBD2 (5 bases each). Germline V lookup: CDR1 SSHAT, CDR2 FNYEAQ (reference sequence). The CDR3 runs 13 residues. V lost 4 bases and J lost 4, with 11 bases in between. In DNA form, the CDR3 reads TGTGCCAGCAGCTCGAGGGACGGGTACGAGCAGTACTTC. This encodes CASSSRDGYEQYF.

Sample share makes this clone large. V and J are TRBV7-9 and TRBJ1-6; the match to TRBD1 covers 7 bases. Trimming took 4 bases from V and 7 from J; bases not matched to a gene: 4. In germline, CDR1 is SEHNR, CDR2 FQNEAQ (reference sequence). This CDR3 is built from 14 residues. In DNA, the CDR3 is TGTGCCAGCAGCTCTGGACAGGCGAATTCACCCCTCCACTTT. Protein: CASSSGQANSPLHF.

Here the CDR3 reads CASSPSGTVNSPLHF. The CDR3 DNA is TGTGCCAGCTCACCGAGCGGGACTGTTAATTCACCCCTCCACTTT. The chain employs TRBV18 and TRBJ1-6, with D possibly matching TRBD1 (5 bases). The ends were cut back, 3 bases at V and 6 bases at J, with 12 bases in the middle. This CDR3 contains 15 residues. Per germline, CDR1 KGHSH and CDR2 LQKENI.

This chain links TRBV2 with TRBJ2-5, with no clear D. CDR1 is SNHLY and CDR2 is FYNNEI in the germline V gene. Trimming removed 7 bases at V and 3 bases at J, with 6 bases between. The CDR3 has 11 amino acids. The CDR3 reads CASKAEETQYF. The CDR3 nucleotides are TGTGCCAGCAAGGCAGAAGAGACCCAGTACTTC.

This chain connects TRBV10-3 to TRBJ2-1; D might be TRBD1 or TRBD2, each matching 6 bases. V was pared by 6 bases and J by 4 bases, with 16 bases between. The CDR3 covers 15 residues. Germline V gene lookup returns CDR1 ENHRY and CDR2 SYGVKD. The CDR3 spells CAIREGGEDYNEQFF. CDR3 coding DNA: TGTGCCATCAGAGAGGGGGGCGAGGATTACAATGAGCAGTTCTTC.

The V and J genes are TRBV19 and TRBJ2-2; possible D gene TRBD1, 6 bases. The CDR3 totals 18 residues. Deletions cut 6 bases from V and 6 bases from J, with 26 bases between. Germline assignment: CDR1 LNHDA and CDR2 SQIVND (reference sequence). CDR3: CASRGAMRFVGFAGELFF. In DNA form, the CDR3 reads TGTGCCAGTAGGGGGGCGATGCGGTTTGTAGGTTTCGCCGGGGAGCTGTTTTTT.

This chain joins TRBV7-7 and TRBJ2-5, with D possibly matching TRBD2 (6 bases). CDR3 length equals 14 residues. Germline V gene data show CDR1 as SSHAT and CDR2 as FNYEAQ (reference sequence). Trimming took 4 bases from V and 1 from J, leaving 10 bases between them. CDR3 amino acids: CASSSGGSQETQYF. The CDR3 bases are TGTGCCAGCAGCTCTGGGGGGTCCCAAGAGACCCAGTACTTC.

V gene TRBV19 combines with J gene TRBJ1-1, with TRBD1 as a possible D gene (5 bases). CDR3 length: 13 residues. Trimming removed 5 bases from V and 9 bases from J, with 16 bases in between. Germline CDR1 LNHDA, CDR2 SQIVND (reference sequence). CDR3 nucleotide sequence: TGTGCCAGTAGTCAACCGGGACGGCCCCAAGCTTTCTTT. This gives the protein CASSQPGRPQAFF.

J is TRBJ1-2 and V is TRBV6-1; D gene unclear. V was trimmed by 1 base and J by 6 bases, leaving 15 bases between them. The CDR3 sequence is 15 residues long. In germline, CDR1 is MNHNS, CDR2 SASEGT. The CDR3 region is CASSEGGLLINGYTF. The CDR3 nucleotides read TGTGCCAGCAGTGAAGGCGGACTGTTGATTAATGGCTACACCTTC.

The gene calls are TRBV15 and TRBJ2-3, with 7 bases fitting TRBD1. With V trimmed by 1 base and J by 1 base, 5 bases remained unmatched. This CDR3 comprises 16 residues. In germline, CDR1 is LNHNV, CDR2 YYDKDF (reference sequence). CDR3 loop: CATSRGPGQRTDTQYF. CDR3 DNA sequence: TGTGCCACCAGCAGAGGACCGGGACAGCGCACAGATACGCAGTATTTT.

CDR3 residues: CASSISGIQETQYF. The CDR3 nucleotides read TGTGCCAGCAGCATAAGCGGGATCCAAGAGACCCAGTACTTC. V gene TRBV7-8 combines with J gene TRBJ2-5, with 7 bases fitting TRBD2. This CDR3 region has 14 residues. Germline CDR1 is SGHVS and CDR2 is FQNEAQ. After removal of 5 bases from V and 1 base from J, the junction contained 4 bases not matched to a gene.